This TCR beta chain was sequenced during a study of beta chain features in type 1 diabetes. At the level of the study: Examined across all samples were roughly 110,000,000 sorted cells.

The study, taken as a whole, reports: For Type 1 diabetes patients, all four CD4+ subsets carried TCRB CDR3s that were moderately but significantly shorter. Since sequencing was performed on cDNA, cells with high TCR expression could be over-represented.

Expressed TCRB transcripts were sequenced because the entire RNA isolate underwent reverse transcription. TCRdb's copy holds only in-frame clones and misses some; the assay was immunoSEQ multiplex PCR. The sample holds a few hundred thousand clones; roughly 14% are singletons and the top ten take about 0.016%. This clone has a handful of counts. The antigen remains unidentified. CDR3 length: 13 amino acids. Germline V gene sequence: CDR1 SQVTM, CDR2 ANQGSEA. Trimming removed 4 bases at V and 4 bases at J, with 13 bases between. Sequencing was performed on naive CD4+ T cells from blood. This chain connects TRBV29-1 to TRBJ1-1; D not certain. The receptor was isolated from a woman aged 18 to 35 with type 1 diabetes. CDR3 residues: CSVVRVGSTEAFF. The CDR3 DNA sequence: TGCAGCGTTGTCAGAGTGGGGAGCACTGAAGCTTTCTTT. Together with reference TRBV29-1 and TRBJ1-1, the CDR3 gives the full variable domain: SAVISQKPSRDICQRGTSLTIQCQVDSQVTMMFWYRQQPGQSLTLIATANQGSEATYESGFVIDKFPISRPNLTFSTLTVSNMSPEDSSIYLCSVVRVGSTEAFFGQGTRLTVV.